Given below is one TCR beta chain in context. The antigen is not known. This sample was taken from a study of shared clonotypes between healthy human individuals. Study information: Aged between 18 and 49, the donors were a couple of women and a few men. Points from the study as a whole: Lower generation probabilities were found for non-shared clonotypes than for those shared by all four donors.

The naive CD8 fraction comprised CD45RO-negative cells positively selected for CCR7 and excluded terminally differentiated effector memory CD45RA+ cells. In the original workflow: Without quality scores, immunoSEQ junctional reads could not be filtered like full-length reads. TCRdb keeps only in-frame clones here, not all; method: immunoSEQ multiplex PCR. V, J and clone size are taken as reported in that table, and D and trimming were inferred from the DNA itself. The sample has millions of clones, about 95% seen once; the top ten hold around 1.1%. CDR1 is SGHTS, CDR2 YDEGEE, per germline. CDR3 length equals 14 residues. Deletions cut 0 bases from V and 0 bases from J, with 4 bases between.

The sequence derives from a man between 18 and 29 years old in good health. Material for sequencing was naive CD8+ T cells sorted from blood. The chain joins TRBV5-8 to TRBJ1-5; D remains unclear. The CDR3 sequence: CASSLVGSNQPQHF. The CDR3 DNA reads TGTGCCAGCAGCTTGGTAGGTAGCAATCAGCCCCAGCATTTT.